Presented here are 2 T cell receptor beta chains from one specimen sequenced in a study of T cell clonality in common variable immunodeficiency (dated by TCRdb to the mid-2010s). The library was prepared using the immunoSEQ multiplex PCR assay. TCRdb obtained this table from immuneACCESS and retained in-frame rearrangements with V and J assigned. These tables miss some clones; where compared with another copy, unresolved V genes account for less than half of the shortfall, and the remainder is unexplained. This sample shows about 66,000 clones, and none of them turns up only once. Jointly, the top ten make up 1.5% to 2% of the sample. Input material: peripheral blood mononuclear cells. The receptors here all came from a person aged 18 to 70 in good health.

This clone was counted at least ten times. Read coverage stops 3 residues before the CDR3 terminus; the germline J gene supplies the remainder. V gene TRBV20-1 combines with J gene TRBJ2-1; D is possibly TRBD2 (5 bases). Germline-derived CDR1 and CDR2 are DFQATT and SNEGSKA (reference sequence). This CDR3 has 12 residues. With 3 bases removed from V and 8 bases from J, the gap between germline ends came to 11 bases. The sequenced CDR3 bases are TGCAGTGCTAGGGGCCTCGGGGATGAG. This gives the protein CSARGLGDE. The entire CDR3 is CSARGLGDEQFF.

This clone was recorded at least ten times. Read data end 3 residues before the CDR3 end; the end is taken from the germline J gene. The rearrangement uses TRBV5-1 and TRBJ2-7; 7 nucleotides line up with TRBD2. Germline V CDR1 and CDR2: SGHRS, YFSETQ. Trimming took 3 bases from V and 3 from J; bases not matched to a gene: 6. The CDR3 has 14 amino acids. CDR3 region: CASSSGGIVYEQYF. CDR3 bases read: TGCGCCAGCAGCTCCGGGGGGATAGTCTACGAG. Full variable domain (missing parts from reference TRBV5-1 and TRBJ2-7): KAGVTQTPRYLIKTRGQQVTLSCSPISGHRSVSWYQQTPGQGLQFLFEYFSETQRNKGNFPGRFSGRQFSNSRSEMNVSTLELGDSALYLCASSSGGIVYEQYFGPGTRLTVT.